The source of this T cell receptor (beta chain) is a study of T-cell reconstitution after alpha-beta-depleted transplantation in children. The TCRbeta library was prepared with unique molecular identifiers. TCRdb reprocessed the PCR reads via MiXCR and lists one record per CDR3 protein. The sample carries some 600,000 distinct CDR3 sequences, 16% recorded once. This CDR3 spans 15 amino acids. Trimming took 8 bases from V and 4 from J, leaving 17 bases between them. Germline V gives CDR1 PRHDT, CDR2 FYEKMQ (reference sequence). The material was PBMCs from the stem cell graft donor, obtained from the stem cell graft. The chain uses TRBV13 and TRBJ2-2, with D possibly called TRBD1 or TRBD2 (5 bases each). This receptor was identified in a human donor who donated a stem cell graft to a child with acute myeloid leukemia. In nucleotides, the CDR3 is TGTGCCAGCCAATCCTCGGGGCTCGGCACCGGGGAGCTGTTTTTT. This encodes CASQSSGLGTGELFF.